The following is a TCR beta chain sequence with its context. What it binds is not known. The record originates from a study of T cell responses to AZD1222 COVID-19 vaccine. Study findings and constraints: With two AZD1222 doses given, Spike-specific TCR breadth and depth both rose. Every sample of the repertoires postdated the peak T cell response.

Germline assignment: CDR1 GTSNPN and CDR2 SVGIG (reference sequence). CDR3 length: 13 residues. J was trimmed by 3 bases and V by 3 bases; bases with no gene match: 4. Profiling relied on immunoSEQ multiplex PCR, and the TCRdb table lists in-frame clones only, not all of them. This sample has 72,000 or so clones; roughly nine tenths occur once, and the top ten carry roughly 3.9%. This receptor was taken from an adult in good health. Source: peripheral blood, taken on day 0 of AZD1222 vaccination. The gene calls are TRBV30 and TRBJ2-7; 8 nucleotides agree with TRBD2. The CDR3 region is CAWRYSGNYEQYF. The CDR3, as DNA: TGTGCCTGGAGATATAGCGGGAACTACGAGCAGTACTTC.